This T cell receptor (beta chain) was sequenced in a study of monozygotic twins with inflammatory bowel disease (dated by TCRdb to the late 2010s). About the full investigation: A total of roughly 28 monozygotic twin pairs were included in the full study, comprising nine German pairs (four IBD-concordant, five IBD-discordant) and 19 IBD-discordant Danish pairs. The search for disease-associated traits relied mainly on comparing, within discordant pairs, IBD patients with their genetically identical healthy co-twins. Each individual had, on average, about 151 000 unique TCRalpha sequences and 181 000 unique TCRbeta sequences available for analysis. Points the paper makes about the study in general: No difference in repertoire similarity was observed between concordant and discordant twins, possibly owing to limited statistical power. TCRbeta repertoire diversity, by inverse Simpson index, was decreased in IBD patients compared with their healthy co-twins. Compared with healthy twins, IBD patients had fewer clonotypes in common with other individuals, a difference most pronounced in patients showing signs of disease activity. No single strong signal or clonotype linked to IBD turned up in the results, so the idea that one exists was not supported. Background noise and inter-individual variability may have been introduced into the repertoires by the differing immunosuppressive treatments among patients. The analysis was unable to tell apart different T cell subtypes.

The CDR3 numbers 15 residues from cysteine through phenylalanine. No DNA is listed. Reading the germline V gene gives CDR1 MNHEY and CDR2 SVGEGT. Turning to this clonotype: Its antigen specificity is not known.

Preparation of the library involved 5' RACE. Preparation of each TCR library used approximately 4,000 ng of total RNA. For each sample, cDNA was synthesized in eight separate reactions using SMARTScribe reverse transcriptase. During cDNA synthesis, unique molecular identifiers containing a 6-nucleotide sample barcode were introduced by template switching. Two nested PCRs of approximately 16 and 9 cycles amplified the TCRalpha and TCRbeta cDNA, and bead purification followed each PCR. Before amplification, the cDNA was treated with uracil DNA-glycosylase and purified using the QIAquick PCR purification kit. The second PCR added Illumina TruSeq-compatible adapters along with sample-specific barcodes. Library quality and concentration were checked on TapeStation and Qubit, and libraries were pooled at roughly 5.1 ng each. Sequencing of the pooled libraries was done on an Illumina HiSeq2500 single-index Rapid Run using custom sequencing primers and 2 x 100 bp reads. The study's processing was this. MiGEC version 1.2.6 was used for UMI-based consensus assembly, which corrected PCR and sequencing errors. V(D)J alignment, clonotype assembly and CDR3 extraction were performed with MiXCR version 2.1.1. Gene usage, clonotype sharing and MAIT/NKT TCR abundance were normalised by analysing the top 1000, 10 000 and 20 000 clonotypes per sample. After downsampling to 27 000 UMIs, diversity was calculated as the inverse Simpson index using the vegan R package. Paired Mann-Whitney U tests were applied to discordant twin pairs, with Benjamini-Hochberg correction for multiple testing. TCRdb reprocessed the sequencing reads and holds a single record per CDR3 protein sequence, with no DNA. The V and J calls and clone size come from TCRdb's table, not from the authors' own analysis. This specimen's table enumerates 350,000 to 550,000 distinct CDR3 sequences. Of the sample, 2.4% falls within the top ten clones.

An approximately 2.5 ml peripheral blood sample was drawn into PAXgene tubes per donor and stored at -80°C. Without T cell sorting, total RNA was isolated from whole blood using the PAXgene blood miRNA kit on an automated QIAcube. Peripheral blood from monozygotic twin pairs, either concordant or discordant for inflammatory bowel disease, underwent deep TCRalpha and TCRbeta repertoire profiling that used unique molecular barcoding. For every twin pair, smoking habits were documented, and each individual was categorised as a current, former or never smoker. The sequenced sample was blood. The chain is assembled from TRBV6-2 or TRBV6-3 and TRBJ1-1. This receptor was identified in a human donor with ulcerative colitis or Crohn's disease, or a healthy co-twin of an affected twin (not recorded which). Here the CDR3 is given as CASSYYPGRNTEAFF.